This note documents a single T cell receptor beta chain sequence. Its antigen is not known. This specimen comes from a study of T cell responses to AZD1222 COVID-19 vaccine. Study outcomes and limitations: Among spike-specific TCRs, nearly half reportedly target unmutated variant regions. In a largely white British group with more females than males, clonal diversity was possibly underestimated. Spike-specific TCR breadth and depth grew following two AZD1222 doses.

Germline-derived CDR1 and CDR2 are SGDLS and YYNGEE. The CDR3 consists of 16 residues. Trimming cost V 3 bases and J 1 base, with 16 bases left between them. The method was immunoSEQ multiplex PCR; TCRdb's version includes in-frame clones alone and lacks a portion of them. Of 120,000 to 150,000 clones in the sample, roughly 88% are singletons; the top ten hold about 3%. The input for sequencing was peripheral blood, taken on day 0 of AZD1222 vaccination. This receptor was taken from an adult in good health. This chain connects TRBV9 to TRBJ2-5; tentative D call: TRBD2 (6 bases). The DNA of the CDR3 is TGTGCCAGCAGCGGCGGGCAGGGCGGGACCCAAGAGACCCAGTACTTC. It yields the protein CASSGGQGGTQETQYF.